One sample yielded the 17 T cell receptor beta chains listed below, sequenced in a study of OX40 agonist ivuxolimab in advanced cancers. Sequencing was performed with immunoSEQ multiplex PCR; in TCRdb, only in-frame clones are kept and a portion is missing. Among 100,000 to 150,000 clones listed, about nine tenths were seen once. The source material was CD4+ or CD8+ T cells sorted from blood, sampled in a trial of the OX40 agonist ivuxolimab. These receptors were taken from an adult with an advanced solid tumor such as melanoma, head and neck, liver or kidney cancer.

The CDR3 here is CASSLGGWETQYF. In DNA form, the CDR3 reads TGTGCCAGCAGCTTGGGAGGTTGGGAGACCCAGTACTTC. The chain combines TRBV5-8 with TRBJ2-5; D unresolved. The V gene lost 0 bases and the J gene lost 5 bases, with 8 bases spanning the gap. Germline loops: CDR1 SGHTS, CDR2 YDEGEE. This CDR3 spans 13 amino acids.

J is TRBJ2-7 and V is TRBV4-2, with D perhaps matching TRBD2 (5 bases). Germline lookup yields CDR1 LGHNA and CDR2 YNFKEQ. The CDR3 consists of 14 residues. V shed 0 bases and J shed 1 base, with 7 bases lying between them. The CDR3 protein is CASSQDRDSYEQYF. CDR3 bases: TGTGCCAGCAGCCAAGATCGGGATTCCTACGAGCAGTACTTC.

The genes are TRBV18 and TRBJ1-4; TRBD1 agrees at 7 bases. This CDR3 is 15 amino acids long. Trimming removed 1 base from V and 4 bases from J; junction bases left unmatched: 3. Germline V gene sequence: CDR1 KGHSH, CDR2 LQKENI. Here the CDR3 DNA reads TGTGCCAGCTCACCACGGCAGGGGGATAATGAAAAACTGTTTTTT. This gives the protein CASSPRQGDNEKLFF.

CDR3 sequence (DNA): TGTGCCAGCAGCAATTTCCCGGGGAGGAGCTCCTATAATTCACCCCTCCACTTT. It yields the protein CASSNFPGRSSYNSPLHF. The chain uses TRBV2 and TRBJ1-6; D is uncertain. The V gene's germline CDR1 is SNHLY and CDR2 FYNNEI. This CDR3 region has 18 residues. The V end lost 6 bases, the J end lost 0 bases, and 18 bases lay between the germline ends.

This sequence joins TRBV25-1 and TRBJ2-1; D remains ambiguous. The CDR3 totals 15 residues. V was pared by 2 bases and J by 5 bases, with 13 bases between. Germline V gene data show CDR1 as MGHDK and CDR2 as SYGVNS. The CDR3 loop is CASSESGTVNNEQFF. The CDR3 DNA is TGTGCCAGCAGTGAAAGTGGAACAGTCAACAATGAGCAGTTCTTC. Full variable domain (rest looked up from reference TRBV25-1 and TRBJ2-1): EADIYQTPRYLVIGTGKKITLECSQTMGHDKMYWYQQDPGMELHLIHYSYGVNSTEKGDLSSESTVSRIRTEHFPLTLESARPSHTSQYLCASSESGTVNNEQFFGPGTRLTVL.

The rearrangement links TRBV29-1 to TRBJ2-2, with 10 positions matching TRBD2. The CDR3 is 16 residues long. Germline CDR1 SQVTM, CDR2 ANQGSEA. This CDR3 is CSARGPIAGGTGELFF. The CDR3 DNA is TGCAGTGCTAGGGGCCCTATAGCGGGAGGTACCGGGGAGCTGTTTTTT.

The gene calls are TRBV19 and TRBJ2-5; either TRBD1 or TRBD2 may supply D (6 bases each). The J call is doubtful: the DNA matches TRBJ2-7 better. The CDR3 sequence is 16 residues long. The germline V gene has CDR1 LNHDA and CDR2 SQIVND (reference sequence). CDR3 DNA sequence: TGTGCCAGTAGTATGTACTTTAGCGGAGGGGGATACGAGCAGTACTTC. The encoded protein is CASSMYFSGGGYEQYF.

CDR3 amino acids: CAVRTDYEQYF. For the CDR3, the DNA is TGTGCTGTCCGGACGGATTACGAGCAGTACTTC. The rearrangement uses TRBV10-3 and TRBJ2-5, with unresolved D. Gene TRBJ2-7 matches the end of the DNA better, so the J call may be wrong. The CDR3 length is 11 residues. CDR1 and CDR2 (germline): ENHRY, SYGVKD.

This clone was recorded a few times. The chain is built from TRBV19 and TRBJ2-7; a weak D match, TRBD1 (6 bases). Per germline, CDR1 LNHDA and CDR2 SQIVND (reference sequence). V was pared by 1 base and J by 3 bases, with 7 bases between. The CDR3 extends over 13 amino acids. DNA for the CDR3: TGTGCCAGTAGTATAGTAGGGGGCTACGAGCAGTACTTC. Protein: CASSIVGGYEQYF. Complete variable domain (other parts from reference TRBV19 and TRBJ2-7): DGGITQSPKYLFRKEGQNVTLSCEQNLNHDAMYWYRQDPGQGLRLIYYSQIVNDFQKGDIAEGYSVSREKKESFPLTVTSAQKNPTAFYLCASSIVGGYEQYFGPGTRLTVT.

This chain links TRBV7-2 with TRBJ2-3; D not certain. The length of the CDR3 is 12 residues. Germline CDR1 and CDR2: SGHTA and FQGNSA. Trimming cost V 3 bases and J 4 bases, with 5 bases left between them. CDR3 DNA: TGTGCCAGCAGCTTTGGCCCAGATACGCAGTATTTT. Encoded protein: CASSFGPDTQYF.

The CDR3 nucleotides read TGTGCCAGCTCACCAGGACAAAGAATGAACACTGAAGCTTTCTTT. Its protein is CASSPGQRMNTEAFF. The chain uses TRBV18 and TRBJ1-1; possibly TRBD1 for D (5 bases). The CDR3 has 15 amino acids. Per the germline V gene, CDR1 is KGHSH and CDR2 is LQKENI. Deletions cut 2 bases from V and 0 bases from J, with 10 bases between.

This chain uses TRBV23-1 with TRBJ2-7; TRBD1 or TRBD2 may be the D gene (5 bases each). Being an ORF, TRBV23-1 has a function that is uncertain. Between the trimmed V and J ends, which lost 7 bases and 5 bases, there was a span of 15 bases. This CDR3 is built from 13 residues. The CDR3: CASTLGEKNEQYF. CDR3 bases: TGCGCCAGCACCTTAGGGGAGAAGAACGAGCAGTACTTC.

V is TRBV19 and J is TRBJ2-7, with 10 bases matching TRBD2. CDR1 is LNHDA, CDR2 SQIVND, per germline (reference sequence). The CDR3 loop spans 14 amino acids. Trimming removed 1 base from V and 4 bases from J; junction bases left unmatched: 1. The CDR3 protein is CASSIASGSYEQYF. The CDR3 DNA follows: TGTGCCAGTAGTATAGCTAGCGGGAGTTACGAGCAGTACTTC.

This sequence joins TRBV7-9 and TRBJ2-3; 7 bases match TRBD2. CDR3 length: 15 amino acids. The V segment lost 6 bases and the J segment 2 bases; nucleotides outside the gene matches: 8. The V gene's germline CDR1 is SEHNR and CDR2 FQNEAQ (reference sequence). DNA for the CDR3: TGTGCCAGCAGTACCACTAGCGAGACCACAGATACGCAGTATTTT. The encoded protein is CASSTTSETTDTQYF.

This clone appeared a single time. The chain joins TRBV5-1 to TRBJ2-1, with 9 bases lining up with TRBD2. This CDR3 comprises 15 residues. Germline CDR1 and CDR2: SGHRS and YFSETQ. Trimming cost V 4 bases and J 8 bases; bases outside gene matches: 10. Here the CDR3 DNA reads TGCGCCAGCAGCCCTCGACTAGCGGCCCAGGATGAGCAGTTCTTC. Translated: CASSPRLAAQDEQFF.

This clone was observed a handful of times. The chain combines TRBV28 with TRBJ2-7, with TRBD2 matching over 16 bases. This CDR3 has 18 residues. Germline V gives CDR1 MDHEN, CDR2 SYDVKM. Trimming took 3 bases from V and 5 from J; bases not matched to a gene: 10. This CDR3 is CASSFPTGLAGGWDEQYF. The CDR3 DNA follows: TGTGCCAGCAGTTTCCCAACGGGACTAGCGGGAGGGTGGGACGAGCAGTACTTC.

The rearrangement links TRBV6-6 to TRBJ1-3; a possible D gene is TRBD1 (5 bases). V gave up 8 bases and J gave up 0 bases, with 11 bases separating them. Looked up from germline, CDR1 is MNHNY and CDR2 is SVGAGI (reference sequence). The CDR3 has 14 residues. CDR3 nucleotides: TGTGCCAGCCGGGGACGGACCTCTGGAAACACCATATATTTT. It is translated as CASRGRTSGNTIYF.